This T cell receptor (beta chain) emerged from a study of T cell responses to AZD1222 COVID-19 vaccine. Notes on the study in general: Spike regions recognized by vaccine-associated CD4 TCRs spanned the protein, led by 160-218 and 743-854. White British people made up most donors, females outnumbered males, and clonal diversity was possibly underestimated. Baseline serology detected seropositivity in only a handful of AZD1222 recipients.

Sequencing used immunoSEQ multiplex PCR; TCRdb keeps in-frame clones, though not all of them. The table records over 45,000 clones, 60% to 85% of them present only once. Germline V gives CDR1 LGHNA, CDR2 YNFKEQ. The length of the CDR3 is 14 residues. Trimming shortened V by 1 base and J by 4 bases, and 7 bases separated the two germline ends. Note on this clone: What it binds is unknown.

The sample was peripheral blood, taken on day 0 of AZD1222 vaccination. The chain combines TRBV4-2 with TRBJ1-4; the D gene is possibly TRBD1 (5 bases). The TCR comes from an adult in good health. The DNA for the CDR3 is TGTGCCAGCAGCCAAGTCGACAGTAATGAAAAACTGTTTTTT. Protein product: CASSQVDSNEKLFF.